The 26 T cell receptor beta chains below were found in one sample sequenced in a study of blood T cell repertoires in COVID-19 (dated by TCRdb to the early 2020s). Library creation used the immunoSEQ multiplex PCR assay. The table was pulled from immuneACCESS by TCRdb, which kept in-frame rearrangements only. Such tables lose some clones; where checked, under half of the loss comes from unresolved V genes, and the rest has no known cause. The sample table contains roughly 380,000 clones; only one count was recorded for 70% to 90% of them. The ten largest clones take up approximately 1.5% of the sample. The sequenced sample was peripheral blood. Receptor source: a woman in her forties with COVID-19, enrolled during active disease.

V and J are TRBV20-1 and TRBJ1-1; D is ambiguous. CDR1 and CDR2 from the germline V gene are DFQATT and SNEGSKA (reference sequence). CDR3 length: 10 amino acids. The CDR3 DNA reads TGCAGCACACCGGGAACTGAAGCTTTCTTT. The encoded protein is CSTPGTEAFF.

The V gene is TRBV6-2 or TRBV6-3, the J gene TRBJ1-2; TRBD1 might be the D (6 bases). This CDR3 is built from 13 residues. With 6 bases removed from V and 2 bases from J, the gap between germline ends came to 10 bases. Germline V gene sequence: CDR1 MNHEY, CDR2 SVGEGT. CDR3 protein: CASSNGQNYGYTF. CDR3 DNA sequence: TGTGCCAGCAGCAACGGACAGAACTATGGCTACACCTTC.

This chain connects TRBV11-1 to TRBJ1-2, with TRBD1 identical over 9 bases. Per the germline V gene, CDR1 is SGHAT and CDR2 is FQDESV (reference sequence). The CDR3 totals 15 residues. The junction had 6 bases not matched to a gene; V was cut back by 1 base and J by 6 bases. The DNA of the CDR3 is TGTGCCAGCAGCTTAGTGTCACAGGGGGCCAATGGCTACACCTTC. It yields the protein CASSLVSQGANGYTF.

This chain connects TRBV27 to TRBJ1-2, with 8 bases lining up with TRBD1. There are 13 residues in the CDR3. Germline lookup yields CDR1 MNHEY and CDR2 SMNVEV (reference sequence). V shed 6 bases, J shed 6 bases, and the junction held 6 bases outside the gene matches. CDR3 nucleotide sequence: TGTGCCAGCAGGGCGGGACAGGTGGATGGCTACACCTTC. This encodes CASRAGQVDGYTF.

The chain has TRBV27 and TRBJ1-5; 8 bases align to TRBD1. Germline V gene lookup returns CDR1 MNHEY and CDR2 SMNVEV (reference sequence). This CDR3 has 12 residues. V gave up 6 bases and J gave up 7 bases; unmatched junction bases: 2. The CDR3 DNA is TGTGCCAGCAGAACAGGGGGACAGCCCCAGCATTTT. It specifies CASRTGGQPQHF.

The table lists this clone with a count of one. This chain connects TRBV28 to TRBJ1-3; D is perhaps TRBD1 (5 bases). This CDR3 has 14 residues. Deletions cut 8 bases from V and 1 base from J, with 12 bases between. Germline-derived CDR1 and CDR2 are MDHEN and SYDVKM. CDR3 bases: TGTGCCAGCCGTGGGAGGGGATCTGGAAACACCATATATTTT. Encoded protein: CASRGRGSGNTIYF. The full variable domain, rest sourced from reference TRBV28 and TRBJ1-3, is DVKVTQSSRYLVKRTGEKVFLECVQDMDHENMFWYRQDPGLGLRLIYFSYDVKMKEKGDIPEGYSVSREKKERFSLILESASTNQTSMYLCASRGRGSGNTIYFGEGSWLTVV.

This chain joins TRBV6-4 and TRBJ2-6, with 8 bases aligning to TRBD1. The ends lost 3 bases at V and 0 bases at J; junction bases unmatched: 7. Germline CDR1 and CDR2: MRHNA and SNTAGT. The CDR3 sequence is 18 residues long. The CDR3 DNA reads as TGTGCCAGCAGTGAACATCGGACAGGGAGCTCTGGGGCCAACGTCCTGACTTTC. This translates into CASSEHRTGSSGANVLTF.

The chain combines TRBV6-4 with TRBJ2-3; D not resolved. The CDR3 runs 15 residues. V shed 2 bases and J shed 1 base, with 10 bases lying between them. Germline V gene sequence: CDR1 MRHNA, CDR2 SNTAGT. The CDR3 spells CASSDGTRGTDTQYF. The CDR3 nucleotides read TGTGCCAGCAGTGACGGCACACGGGGCACAGATACGCAGTATTTT.

This clone has only one observation. The chain combines TRBV7-3 with TRBJ2-5; D is possibly TRBD1 (6 bases). V gave up 5 bases and J gave up 0 bases, with 16 bases separating them. The CDR3 is 16 amino acids. CDR1 and CDR2 from the germline V gene are SGHTA and FQGTGA. The CDR3 region has the DNA TGTGCCAGCAGCCGACAGGCTCGCGGGTACCAAGAGACCCAGTACTTC. Amino acid sequence: CASSRQARGYQETQYF.

The genes are TRBV4-3 and TRBJ1-4; D is undetermined. CDR1 and CDR2 (germline): LGHNA, YSLEER. Trimming took off 4 bases at V and 7 bases at J, with 16 bases between the two ends. The CDR3 has 15 residues. CDR3 in DNA: TGCGCCAGCAGCCCAAGTCCGGCCCGGGGTGAAAAACTGTTTTTT. Translating gives CASSPSPARGEKLFF.

CDR3: CASSYSIGRAWQFF. For the CDR3, the DNA is TGTGCCAGCAGTTACTCTATCGGGAGGGCGTGGCAGTTCTTC. V and J are TRBV6-2 or TRBV6-3 and TRBJ2-1, with 8 bases that match TRBD2. From germline, CDR1 is MNHEY and CDR2 SVGEGT. After removal of 0 bases from V and 12 bases from J, the junction contained 7 bases not matched to a gene. The CDR3 contains 14 residues.

This rearrangement joins TRBV2 to TRBJ1-2; D is unclear. This CDR3 has 15 amino acids. Germline CDR1 SNHLY, CDR2 FYNNEI. V was clipped by 5 bases and J by 6 bases, with 19 bases between them. Here the CDR3 reads CASSRQEVIVDGYTF. CDR3 coding DNA: TGTGCCAGCAGTAGGCAGGAGGTTATCGTCGATGGCTACACCTTC.

The chain joins TRBV4-3 to TRBJ1-6, with TRBD1 identical over 8 bases. This CDR3 is built from 18 residues. Trimming removed 0 bases from V and 10 bases from J; junction bases left unmatched: 14. Germline assignment: CDR1 LGHNA and CDR2 YSLEER. Written as DNA, the CDR3 is TGCGCCAGCAGCCAAGATGGGCAGGGGGCGAGAAGAGGCTCACCCCTCCACTTT. It specifies CASSQDGQGARRGSPLHF.

The chain recombines TRBV2 with TRBJ1-4, with 7 bases matching TRBD1. The CDR3 totals 14 residues. V was clipped by 7 bases and J by 5 bases; unmatched bases: 7. Germline V lookup: CDR1 SNHLY, CDR2 FYNNEI. DNA for the CDR3: TGTGCCAGCAAAGCGGACAGGCAGAATGAAAAACTGTTTTTT. Translation: CASKADRQNEKLFF.

J is TRBJ2-5 and V is TRBV28, with 10 bases aligning to TRBD2. CDR1 is MDHEN, CDR2 SYDVKM, per germline. The CDR3 has 16 residues. Losses at the gene ends were 5 bases for V and 5 bases for J; bases not matched to a gene: 11. In DNA, the CDR3 is TGTGCCAGCAGTCCGCCCACTAGCGGGAAATCTGAGACCCAGTACTTC. Protein product: CASSPPTSGKSETQYF.

This sequence joins TRBV5-5 and TRBJ2-7; TRBD2 aligns across 8 bases. V shed 4 bases and J 0 bases; nucleotides not matched to a gene: 9. CDR1 SGHKS and CDR2 YYEKEE come from the germline V gene (reference sequence). The CDR3 covers 16 residues. The CDR3 coding sequence is TGTGCCAGCAGCCCCCGGGGGGGGGCAAGCTCCTACGAGCAGTACTTC. Protein sequence: CASSPRGGASSYEQYF.

V usage is TRBV5-6 and J usage is TRBJ2-4; the match to TRBD1 covers 7 bases. V was pared by 4 bases and J by 0 bases, with 7 bases of the junction left unmatched. In germline, CDR1 is SGHDT, CDR2 YYEEEE. The CDR3 covers 16 residues. As DNA, the CDR3 is TGTGCCAGCAGCCCTACAGGGGTATTAGCCAAAAACATTCAGTACTTC. As protein: CASSPTGVLAKNIQYF.

This clone was recorded only once. The chain joins TRBV28 to TRBJ1-5; D may be TRBD1 (5 bases). In germline, CDR1 is MDHEN, CDR2 SYDVKM. The CDR3 length is 13 residues. Trimming took off 10 bases at V and 6 bases at J, with 16 bases between the two ends. CDR3 nucleotides: TGTGCCACCCACGGGGGGGGAAGTCAGCCCCAGCATTTT. It codes for CATHGGGSQPQHF.

About this clone: In the same sample, other DNA sequences code for this CDR3. The chain uses TRBV7-9 and TRBJ2-3, with a possible D match to TRBD2 (6 bases). The germline CDR1 and CDR2 sequences are SEHNR and FQNEAQ (reference sequence). The CDR3 is 15 amino acids. Trimming cost V 5 bases and J 0 bases, with 12 bases left between them. The CDR3 DNA reads TGTGCCAGCAGCCCCCCGGGGGTCAGCACAGATACGCAGTATTTT. Its translation: CASSPPGVSTDTQYF.

The J gene is TRBJ2-3, the V gene TRBV27; no clear D. The germline CDR1 and CDR2 sequences are MNHEY and SMNVEV (reference sequence). The CDR3 is 17 residues long. V was shortened by 0 bases and J by 1 base, with 14 bases between the two germline ends. The DNA for the CDR3 is TGTGCCAGCAGTTTATCCGGAGTGAGACTTCGCACAGATACGCAGTATTTT. This codes for CASSLSGVRLRTDTQYF.

The chain carries TRBV28 and TRBJ2-1, with TRBD2 matching 8 bases. CDR1 and CDR2 from the germline V gene are MDHEN and SYDVKM. CDR3 length: 14 amino acids. J was trimmed by 6 bases and V by 10 bases; bases with no gene match: 11. CDR3 protein: CANSLSGRVNEQFF. CDR3 bases: TGTGCCAATTCGCTGAGCGGGAGAGTCAATGAGCAGTTCTTC.

This chain joins TRBV28 and TRBJ1-2, with TRBD1 matching over 7 bases. The V segment lost 5 bases and the J segment 4 bases; nucleotides outside the gene matches: 19. This CDR3 is built from 18 residues. The germline V gene encodes CDR1 MDHEN and CDR2 SYDVKM. For the CDR3, the DNA is TGTGCCAGCAGTCCAACTTCCGGGACAGTCAACTGGGGCTATGGCTACACCTTC. As protein: CASSPTSGTVNWGYGYTF.

The chain employs TRBV7-2 and TRBJ2-7; the D gene is possibly TRBD2 (6 bases). The CDR3 sequence is 15 residues long. V shed 4 bases and J shed 2 bases, with 15 bases lying between them. The germline CDR1 and CDR2 sequences are SGHTA and FQGNSA. This CDR3 reads CASSYSGARTYEQYF. CDR3 sequence (DNA): TGTGCCAGCAGCTATAGCGGAGCCCGAACCTACGAGCAGTACTTC.

The V gene is TRBV7-6, the J gene TRBJ2-2, with D unresolved. This CDR3 contains 14 residues. V was pared by 3 bases and J by 2 bases, with 7 bases between. The germline CDR1 and CDR2 sequences are SGHVS and FNYEAQ. The CDR3 is CASSFTVNTGELFF. CDR3 DNA sequence: TGTGCCAGCAGCTTCACAGTAAACACCGGGGAGCTGTTTTTT.

The chain uses TRBV27 and TRBJ1-1; TRBD1 is a possible D gene (5 bases). In germline, CDR1 is MNHEY, CDR2 SMNVEV (reference sequence). V was pared by 0 bases and J by 4 bases, with 12 bases between. The CDR3 runs to 15 residues. Here the CDR3 reads CASSLSSGGGTEAFF. CDR3 sequence (DNA): TGTGCCAGCAGTTTATCGAGTGGGGGGGGCACTGAAGCTTTCTTT.

The chain recombines TRBV4-1 with TRBJ2-1, with D perhaps TRBD2 (7 bases). CDR1 is MGHRA and CDR2 is YSYEKL in the germline V gene. Trimming cost V 5 bases and J 6 bases, with 17 bases left between them. This CDR3 comprises 15 residues. Written as DNA, the CDR3 is TGCGCCAGCAGCGAACTGGGGGGGGCCGCCAATGAGCAGTTCTTC. As protein: CASSELGGAANEQFF.